These 9 T cell receptor beta chains were sequenced from one sample in a study of T-cell memory formation after mild COVID-19. TCRdb reprocessed the 5' RACE reads with MiXCR, giving one entry per CDR3 protein. The table shows around 35,000 distinct CDR3 sequences, with just under 8% occurring only once. The sequenced sample consisted of PBMCs or a T cell subset sorted from them (not recorded which). The origin of the receptors is a man between 18 and 29 years old who had mild COVID-19 (a few samples of this study predate the infection). Cell type and time point are not known.

A few counts support this clonotype. J is TRBJ2-6 and V is TRBV19; no definite D call. Germline V lookup: CDR1 LNHDA, CDR2 SQIVND (reference sequence). V lost 0 bases to trimming and J lost 0 bases, with 6 bases between them. This CDR3 contains 16 residues. Written as DNA, the CDR3 is TGTGCCAGTAGTATAGAGCAGGTCTCTGGGGCCAACGTCCTGACTTTC. Protein sequence: CASSIEQVSGANVLTF.

This clonotype was recorded many times. This chain uses TRBV3-1 with TRBJ2-6; tentative D call: TRBD2 (6 bases). V was clipped by 3 bases and J by 0 bases, with 15 bases between them. The CDR3 has 18 amino acids. Germline CDR1 is LGHDT and CDR2 is YNNKEL (reference sequence). CDR3 region: CASSHGSGESSGANVLTF. The CDR3 DNA reads TGTGCCAGCAGCCACGGCTCGGGGGAGTCCTCTGGGGCCAACGTCCTGACTTTC.

This clonotype was picked up many times. The chain combines TRBV5-1 with TRBJ1-3, with no clear D. Germline values: CDR1 SGHRS, CDR2 YFSETQ. Deletions cut 0 bases from V and 3 bases from J, with 1 base between. The length of the CDR3 is 12 residues. The CDR3 region is CASSLDGNTIYF. In DNA, the CDR3 is TGCGCCAGCAGCTTGGATGGAAACACCATATATTTT.

The chain links TRBV11-2 to TRBJ1-1, with D perhaps matching TRBD1 (5 bases). Germline values: CDR1 SGHAT, CDR2 FQNNGV. V dropped 5 bases and J dropped 1 base, with 8 bases sitting between them. This CDR3 is built from 13 residues. This CDR3 reads CASSADRNTEAFF. In DNA form, the CDR3 reads TGTGCCAGCAGCGCAGACAGGAACACTGAAGCTTTCTTT. The full variable domain, rest sourced from reference TRBV11-2 and TRBJ1-1, is EAGVAQSPRYKIIEKRQSVAFWCNPISGHATLYWYQQILGQGPKLLIQFQNNGVVDDSQLPKDRFSAERLKGVDSTLKIQPAKLEDSAVYLCASSADRNTEAFFGQGTRLTVV.

This clonotype was counted ten times or more. The V call is TRBV6-4, the J call TRBJ2-2, with 8 bases aligning to TRBD2. Per germline, CDR1 MRHNA and CDR2 SNTAGT. J lost 3 bases, V lost 8 bases, and 2 bases had no gene match. This CDR3 spans 13 amino acids. The CDR3 is CASSLADTGELFF. CDR3 nucleotide sequence: TGTGCCAGCTCACTAGCGGACACCGGGGAGCTGTTTTTT.

This clonotype showed up just a few times. The rearrangement links TRBV19 to TRBJ1-5; 8 bases match TRBD1. The length of the CDR3 is 15 residues. The V segment lost 4 bases and the J segment 5 bases; nucleotides outside the gene matches: 7. The germline CDR1 and CDR2 sequences are LNHDA and SQIVND (reference sequence). The CDR3 is CASSNQDRVYQPQHF. In DNA form, the CDR3 reads TGTGCCAGTAGTAACCAGGACAGGGTATATCAGCCCCAGCATTTT.

This clonotype was picked up many times. The chain recombines TRBV3-1 with TRBJ2-5, with unresolved D. This CDR3 is 14 amino acids long. Germline loops: CDR1 LGHDT, CDR2 YNNKEL (reference sequence). V lost 7 bases and J 1 base, leaving 13 bases between the germline ends. CDR3 protein: CASTALGSQETQYF. CDR3 nucleotide sequence: TGTGCCAGCACCGCGTTGGGGTCCCAAGAGACCCAGTACTTC.

This clonotype showed up many times. V gene TRBV7-2 combines with J gene TRBJ2-5, with TRBD1 matching over 8 bases. Germline values: CDR1 SGHTA, CDR2 FQGNSA. The length of the CDR3 is 15 residues. V lost 5 bases to trimming and J lost 2 bases; unmatched junction nucleotides: 7. The CDR3 coding sequence is TGTGCCAGCAGCATTAGGACAGGGCAGCAAGAGACCCAGTACTTC. Translated, it gives CASSIRTGQQETQYF.

This clonotype was seen repeatedly, ten times or more. The chain joins TRBV4-3 to TRBJ1-1, with D maybe TRBD1 (5 bases). Germline V CDR1 and CDR2: LGHNA, YSLEER. The CDR3 is made up of 15 amino acids. Trimming removed 0 bases at V and 5 bases at J, with 13 bases between. The CDR3 protein is CASSQDEGWGTEAFF. The CDR3 nucleotides are TGCGCCAGCAGCCAAGATGAGGGGTGGGGAACTGAAGCTTTCTTT.